These T cell receptor beta chains were read from a single sample in a study of spatial heterogeneity in lung cancer. TCRdb reprocessed the 5' RACE reads with MiXCR, giving one entry per CDR3 protein. The table has 40,000 to 45,000 distinct CDR3 sequences, nearly 7% seen once. The sample was PBMCs, taken at surgery. All receptors derive from a female donor with early-stage non-small cell lung cancer. Each CDR3 is given with its conserved first and last residue. Fields, in order: J gene, clone size, D gene, V gene, CDR3 protein, CDR3 DNA. A D gene is named only where the DNA matches it firmly. The size entry is marked missing in some rows and otherwise reads once, few, many or a size class.

TRBJ2-3,.,.,TRBV7-3,CASSSGVTRPDTQYF,TGTGCCAGCAGCTCAGGAGTCACGCGTCCAGATACGCAGTATTTT
TRBJ1-2,many,TRBD1,TRBV5-1,CASSLGSGQGDYGYTF,TGCGCCAGCAGCTTGGGGTCAGGACAGGGAGACTATGGCTACACCTTC
TRBJ2-5,many,.,TRBV4-1,CASSQRQYNEQETQYF,TGCGCCAGCAGCCAACGACAGTATAATGAGCAAGAGACCCAGTACTTC
TRBJ2-1,few,.,TRBV10-2,CASSEFTSIEQFF,TGCGCCAGCAGTGAGTTTACTAGCATTGAGCAGTTCTTC
TRBJ2-5,many,.,TRBV6-1,CASSESYQETQYF,TGTGCCAGCAGTGAGTCCTACCAAGAGACCCAGTACTTC
TRBJ2-3,many,TRBD2,TRBV6-2/TRBV6-3,CASTGLATDTQYF,TGTGCCAGCACGGGACTAGCGACAGATACGCAGTATTTT
TRBJ1-3,many,.,TRBV4-1,CASGLAGGRNTIYF,TGCGCCAGCGGACTGGCCGGGGGTAGAAACACCATATATTTT
TRBJ1-1,many,TRBD1,TRBV12-3/TRBV12-4,CASSLTGSYTEAFF,TGTGCCAGCAGTCTGACAGGGAGTTACACTGAAGCTTTCTTT
TRBJ2-7,many,TRBD1,TRBV20-1,CSASNRDRGTREQYF,TGCAGTGCTTCTAACCGGGACAGGGGGACTCGGGAGCAGTACTTC
TRBJ2-2,many,.,TRBV12-3/TRBV12-4,CASGVFPGELFF,TGTGCCAGCGGGGTCTTTCCCGGGGAGCTGTTTTTT
TRBJ2-5,many,.,TRBV11-2,CASTLREVAETQYF,TGTGCCAGCACCCTTAGGGAGGTTGCGGAGACCCAGTACTTC
TRBJ1-6,.,.,TRBV14,CASSHLLGTNSPLHF,TGTGCCAGCAGCCACCTGTTGGGGACCAATTCACCCCTCCACTTT
TRBJ1-1,few,.,TRBV11-3,CASSKAMQGRGTEAFF,TGTGCCAGCAGCAAGGCAATGCAGGGGAGGGGCACTGAAGCTTTCTTT
TRBJ2-7,many,.,TRBV5-1,CASSLITGTGEQYF,TGCGCCAGCAGCTTAATCACAGGAACGGGCGAGCAGTACTTC
TRBJ1-3,many,.,TRBV14,CASSPPGTPLTITGNTIYF,TGTGCCAGCAGCCCCCCCGGGACACCGCTGACTATCACTGGAAACACCATATATTTT
TRBJ2-2,many,.,TRBV12-3/TRBV12-4,CASRSRGELFF,TGTGCCAGCAGGTCCCGGGGGGAGCTGTTTTTT
TRBJ1-1,many,.,TRBV12-3/TRBV12-4,CASSPGRGMNTEAFF,TGTGCCAGCAGCCCAGGGAGGGGGATGAACACTGAAGCTTTCTTT
TRBJ2-1,many,TRBD2,TRBV7-2,CASSTRTSGGNIEQFF,TGTGCCAGCAGCACAAGGACTAGCGGAGGGAACATTGAGCAGTTCTTC
TRBJ2-5,many,.,TRBV27,CASSLFGGVAETQYF,TGTGCCAGCAGTTTATTCGGCGGAGTAGCTGAGACCCAGTACTTC
TRBJ1-2,many,.,TRBV2,CASSYAGREDGYTF,TGTGCCAGCAGTTATGCGGGGCGTGAGGATGGCTACACCTTC
TRBJ1-6,many,.,TRBV7-2,CASSLAQGHNSPLHF,TGTGCCAGCAGCTTAGCACAGGGACATAATTCACCCCTCCACTTT
TRBJ2-7,many,.,TRBV5-1,CASSTGLTYEQYF,TGCGCCAGCAGCACGGGACTCACCTACGAGCAGTACTTC
TRBJ2-7,many,TRBD1,TRBV2,CATTPGTEIYEQYF,TGTGCCACCACCCCCGGGACAGAGATCTACGAGCAGTACTTC
TRBJ1-5,many,TRBD1,TRBV2,CASRVDRGIQPQHF,TGTGCCAGCAGGGTAGACAGGGGCATTCAGCCCCAGCATTTT
TRBJ2-3,few,.,TRBV6-6,CASKGRERSPDTQYF,TGTGCCAGCAAAGGCAGGGAACGAAGCCCTGATACGCAGTATTTT
TRBJ2-7,few,TRBD1,TRBV9,CASSEAGGYEQYF,TGTGCCAGCAGCGAGGCAGGGGGATACGAGCAGTACTTC
TRBJ1-5,.,.,TRBV6-1,CASSADRLGGNQPQHF,TGTGCCAGCAGTGCAGACCGGTTGGGTGGCAATCAGCCCCAGCATTTT
TRBJ1-4,many,.,TRBV29-1,CSVEDHNEKLFF,TGCAGCGTTGAGGATCATAATGAAAAACTGTTTTTT
TRBJ2-6,few,.,TRBV6-5,CASSYSGSGANVLTF,TGTGCCAGCAGTTACTCGGGATCTGGGGCCAACGTCCTGACTTTC
TRBJ1-6,.,.,TRBV6-2/TRBV6-3,CASSDSFYSPLHF,TGTGCCAGCTCGGACAGTTTCTATTCACCCCTCCACTTT
TRBJ2-5,many,.,TRBV7-2,CASSLGQTQYF,TGTGCCAGCAGCTTAGGACAGACCCAGTACTTC
TRBJ2-5,.,TRBD2,TRBV19,CASSHYGREETQYF,TGTGCCAGTAGCCATTACGGGAGGGAAGAGACCCAGTACTTC
TRBJ1-6,many,.,TRBV20-1,CSARDLSSPLHF,TGCAGTGCTAGAGATTTGAGCTCACCCCTCCACTTT
TRBJ1-2,many,.,TRBV12-3/TRBV12-4,CASRRWGRPAYGYTF,TGTGCCAGCAGGAGGTGGGGACGACCGGCCTATGGCTACACCTTC
TRBJ1-2,many,TRBD1,TRBV7-9,CASSTGDYGYTF,TGTGCCAGCAGTACAGGGGACTATGGCTACACCTTC
TRBJ2-6,many,.,TRBV20-1,CSASGPAGANVLTF,TGCAGTGCTAGCGGCCCTGCAGGGGCCAACGTCCTGACTTTC
TRBJ1-2,many,.,TRBV4-3,CASSGRANRVHYGYTF,TGCGCCAGCTCAGGACGAGCAAACAGGGTACACTATGGCTACACCTTC
TRBJ2-7,many,.,TRBV7-9,CASSPGAGEDEQYF,TGTGCCAGCAGCCCGGGGGCGGGGGAGGACGAGCAGTACTTC
TRBJ2-1,few,TRBD2,TRBV7-9,CASSTPQGGGALYNEQFF,TGTGCCAGCAGCACCCCTCAGGGCGGGGGGGCCCTTTACAATGAGCAGTTCTTC
TRBJ2-5,.,.,TRBV25-1,CASSESGHQTGVF,TGTGCCAGCAGTGAATCCGGACACCAGACAGGCGTCTTC
TRBJ2-7,many,TRBD2,TRBV9,CASSPGLAGIYEQYF,TGTGCCAGCAGCCCGGGACTAGCGGGGATCTACGAGCAGTACTTC
TRBJ2-5,.,.,TRBV5-1,CASIRGQLNEETQYF,TGCGCCAGCATCCGGGGGCAGCTCAACGAAGAGACCCAGTACTTC
TRBJ1-2,.,.,TRBV12-3/TRBV12-4,CASSRKGSAYGYTF,TGTGCCAGCAGCAGAAAGGGGAGCGCCTATGGCTACACCTTC
TRBJ2-1,many,.,TRBV20-1,CSGARDGPYNEQFF,TGCAGTGGGGCCCGGGACGGCCCCTACAATGAGCAGTTCTTC
TRBJ1-2,few,.,TRBV12-3/TRBV12-4,CASSRGRFYGYTF,TGTGCCAGCAGTCGGGGACGGTTCTATGGCTACACCTTC
TRBJ1-5,.,.,TRBV2,CASAGGVGQPQHF,TGTGCCAGCGCGGGAGGGGTCGGTCAGCCCCAGCATTTT
TRBJ2-5,many,.,TRBV5-4,CASSLAGRETQYF,TGTGCCAGCAGCTTGGCAGGCCGAGAGACCCAGTACTTC
TRBJ2-7,many,TRBD2,TRBV29-1,CSVAGDVYEQYF,TGCAGCGTCGCGGGGGACGTCTACGAGCAGTACTTC
TRBJ1-3,few,.,TRBV5-1,CASSLDSWDSGNTIYF,TGCGCCAGCAGCTTGGATAGCTGGGACTCTGGAAACACCATATATTTT
TRBJ1-5,many,.,TRBV12-5,CASGFRGDNQPQHF,TGTGCTAGTGGTTTCCGGGGGGACAATCAGCCCCAGCATTTT
TRBJ2-2,.,TRBD1,TRBV4-1,CASSQGPGTGNTGELFF,TGCGCCAGCAGCCAAGGACCCGGGACAGGCAACACCGGGGAGCTGTTTTTT
TRBJ1-4,few,.,TRBV27,CASSLQGWEKLFF,TGTGCCAGCAGTTTACAGGGCTGGGAAAAACTGTTTTTT
TRBJ1-5,.,.,TRBV6-1,CASEVRVNQPQHF,TGTGCCAGCGAGGTCAGGGTAAACCAGCCCCAGCATTTT